This T cell receptor beta chain was retrieved from a study of cytomegalovirus exposure and HLA in healthy donors. Study-level information: Among the approximately 410 genotyped donors, less than 85% were placed in the Caucasian-associated ancestry cluster. Study-wide points: Rare sequences made up most TCRs, while some public TCRs were found in many donors. Roughly even sequencing depth across donors was the assumption behind the presence/absence analyses.

To note about this clone: No antigen is known for it.

13 Jbeta primers and 60 Vbeta primers were used for the PCR. Data came from immunoSEQ multiplex PCR; TCRdb stores just in-frame clones and leaves some out. In the table there are about 73,000 clones, over 70% of which are singletons. V shed 5 bases and J shed 2 bases, with 12 bases lying between them. This CDR3 contains 14 residues. Germline V gene sequence: CDR1 LNHDA, CDR2 SQIVND (reference sequence). The sample taken for sequencing was PBMCs. The chain employs TRBV19 and TRBJ1-2; a possible D gene is TRBD1 (6 bases). This TCR was sampled from a man between 65 and 80 years old in good health and CMV-seronegative. The CDR3 sequence: CASSPQGTNYGYTF. In nucleotides, the CDR3 is TGTGCCAGTAGTCCACAGGGTACCAACTATGGCTACACCTTC.